A selection of T cell receptor beta chains follows, all from one sample in a study of T cell repertoires in breast cancer. TCRdb passed the emulsion pairing reads through MiXCR, listing each CDR3 protein once. Of about 40,000 distinct CDR3 sequences in the sample, 45% were seen once. The sample comprised CD8+ T cells. Every receptor here comes from a pool of human donors with breast cancer or a healthy control (not recorded which). Both conserved end residues are part of each CDR3. The D gene is left open where the match is weak. Size tells how often a clone was seen (once, few, many) or the class of an expanded clone, and some rows leave it out.

d_call	v_call	clone_size	j_call	cdr3_nt	cdr3_aa
NA	TRBV6-2/TRBV6-3	NA	TRBJ2-2	TGTGCCAGCAGTTTAGAACTTCTAAACACCGGGGAGCTGTTTTTT	CASSLELLNTGELFF
TRBD1	TRBV5-1	NA	TRBJ2-7	TGCGCCAGCAGCTTTAGACAGGGTCTCTACGAGCAGTACTTC	CASSFRQGLYEQYF
NA	TRBV7-3	NA	TRBJ2-1	TGTGCCAGCAGCTTAGGAGGGGCTAGCTACAATGAGCAGTTCTTC	CASSLGGASYNEQFF
NA	TRBV15	few	TRBJ1-5	TGTGCCACCAGCAAAGTAATAGGAGGCAATCAGCCCCAGCATTTT	CATSKVIGGNQPQHF
NA	TRBV11-3	NA	TRBJ2-2	TGTGCCAGCTCAGGAGGACACACGAACACCGGGGAGCTGTTTTTT	CASSGGHTNTGELFF
NA	TRBV20-1	many	TRBJ2-1	TGCAGTGCTCGCTCGGGGGTTCTCTACAATGAGCAGTTCTTC	CSARSGVLYNEQFF
NA	TRBV29-1	NA	TRBJ2-2	TGCAGCGTTGCCCGGCCAACCACCGGGGAGCTGTTTTTT	CSVARPTTGELFF
TRBD2	TRBV6-5	once	TRBJ2-5	TGTGCCAGCAGTTACAGTCTAGCGGGAGCCGGGGAAGAGGCCCAGTACTTC	CASSYSLAGAGEEAQYF
TRBD1	TRBV7-3	few	TRBJ1-2	TGTGCCAGCAGCTTATCTGGGACAGAGTATGGCTACACCTTC	CASSLSGTEYGYTF
NA	TRBV20-1	NA	TRBJ2-7	TGCAGTGCCCCGCGGAGTCTAGGGACCTACGAGCAGTACTTC	CSAPRSLGTYEQYF
NA	TRBV5-4	few	TRBJ2-3	TGTGCCAGCAGCTCGAGGGATGACACGCAGTATTTT	CASSSRDDTQYF
NA	TRBV19	NA	TRBJ2-3	TGTGCCAGTAGCCATGGCGCTGGCAAAGATACGCAGTATTTT	CASSHGAGKDTQYF
NA	TRBV2	once	TRBJ2-5	TGTGCCAGCACCGAAGGTAGACTAGTTGAGACCCAGTACTTC	CASTEGRLVETQYF
NA	TRBV20-1	few	TRBJ2-7	TGCAGTGCATTGCCTCCGGGACCGCCCTTGGAGCAGTACTTC	CSALPPGPPLEQYF
NA	TRBV6-6	NA	TRBJ1-1	TGTGCCAGCAGTTACTCCGGCGGATTAAACACTGAAGCTTTCTTT	CASSYSGGLNTEAFF
NA	TRBV20-1	few	TRBJ1-2	TGCAGTGCCGGACGGGAGCGGGCCTTC	CSAGRERAF
NA	TRBV6-1	few	TRBJ1-3	TGTGCCAGCAGTGAGGACAGCCGCAACACCATATATTTT	CASSEDSRNTIYF
NA	TRBV28	NA	TRBJ1-5	TGTGCCAGCAGTTTACCAGGGTATGGGCTATCTCAGCCCCAGCATTTT	CASSLPGYGLSQPQHF
NA	TRBV15	NA	TRBJ1-1	TGTGCCACCAGCAGAGTCCGACTCACTGAAGCTTTCTTT	CATSRVRLTEAFF
TRBD2	TRBV10-1	few	TRBJ2-1	TGCGCCAGCAGTGAATCTGGCGGGGGGCCCTCCTACAATGAGCAGTTCTTC	CASSESGGGPSYNEQFF
NA	TRBV14	few	TRBJ1-1	TGTGCCAGCAGCCGAAATACAGGGCTTTACACTGAAGCTTTCTTT	CASSRNTGLYTEAFF
NA	TRBV6-1	few	TRBJ1-3	TGTGCCAGCAGTGAAGAAGGAGGGACACTTGGAAACACCATATATTTT	CASSEEGGTLGNTIYF
NA	TRBV6-1	NA	TRBJ2-1	TGCGCCAGCAGTGAAGTGGACAATGAGCAGTTCTTC	CASSEVDNEQFF
TRBD2	TRBV19	few	TRBJ2-5	TGTGCCAGTAGTATAGCGGGGGGGCCCAGAGAGACCCAGTACTTC	CASSIAGGPRETQYF
NA	TRBV6-2/TRBV6-3	NA	TRBJ1-4	TGTGTCAACAGTGCAGGTGACTCTGGTGAAAAACTGTTTTTT	CVNSAGDSGEKLFF
NA	TRBV19	NA	TRBJ1-5	TGTGCCAGTAGAAGGGGATATAGCAATCAGCCCCAGCATTTT	CASRRGYSNQPQHF
NA	TRBV20-1	few	TRBJ2-5	TGCAGTGCTAGAGATTCAGGTTTTAGGGAGACCCAGTACTTC	CSARDSGFRETQYF
TRBD1	TRBV2	NA	TRBJ1-5	TGTGCCAGCAGTGAGGGACAGGGGGAACAGCCCCAGCATTTT	CASSEGQGEQPQHF
NA	TRBV6-6	NA	TRBJ2-3	TGTGCCAGCAGTTATTCGCGTTCTAGCAGCACAGATACGCAGTATTTT	CASSYSRSSSTDTQYF
NA	TRBV12-3/TRBV12-4	few	TRBJ1-3	TGTGCCAGCAGCCTAAACACCATATATTTT	CASSLNTIYF
NA	TRBV10-3	NA	TRBJ2-1	TGTGCCATCAGTGAGTCGGGGGGATTCTCCTACAATGAGCAGTTCTTC	CAISESGGFSYNEQFF
NA	TRBV6-1	few	TRBJ2-7	TGTGCCAGCAGTGACTACTACGAGCAGTACTTC	CASSDYYEQYF
NA	TRBV12-3/TRBV12-4	few	TRBJ1-1	TGTGCCAGCAGTTTTGGGAACGTTCTGAACACTGAAGCTTTCTTT	CASSFGNVLNTEAFF
NA	TRBV5-4	NA	TRBJ1-2	TGTGCCAGCAGCTTCGGGGAACAGGGTGATGGCTACACCTTC	CASSFGEQGDGYTF
NA	TRBV12-3/TRBV12-4	NA	TRBJ1-2	TGTGCCAGCAGTTCATCTCTTTCGGGATCGCCCTATGGCTACACCTTC	CASSSSLSGSPYGYTF
NA	TRBV7-2	NA	TRBJ2-3	TGTGCCAGCAGGGAACTAGCAGATACGCAGTATTTT	CASRELADTQYF
TRBD2	TRBV6-5	NA	TRBJ2-3	TGTGCCAGCAGTTACTCTGAGGGGACTAGCGAGATACGGGATACGCAGTATTTT	CASSYSEGTSEIRDTQYF
TRBD1	TRBV9	NA	TRBJ1-3	TGTGCCAGCAGCACCCGGACAGGCGCCTCTGGAAACACCATATATTTT	CASSTRTGASGNTIYF
NA	TRBV27	many	TRBJ2-3	TGTGCCAGCAGGGACCGGGGCCAAGCGACAGATACGCAGTATTTT	CASRDRGQATDTQYF
NA	TRBV20-1	few	TRBJ1-1	TGCAGTGCTAAACAACCGAACACTGAAGCTTTCTTT	CSAKQPNTEAFF
NA	TRBV4-1	NA	TRBJ1-5	TGCGCCAGCAGCCTTGACGAAGATCAGCCCCAGCATTTT	CASSLDEDQPQHF
NA	TRBV30	few	TRBJ2-1	TGTGCCTGGAGTAGCCAGTTTAGTGAGCAGTTCTTC	CAWSSQFSEQFF
NA	TRBV6-2/TRBV6-3	few	TRBJ2-4	TGTGCCAGCAGATCTTTACAGGTAGCCAAAAACATTCAGTACTTC	CASRSLQVAKNIQYF
NA	TRBV27	few	TRBJ2-7	TGTGCCAGCAGTTTAGGAGGACCCTCCTACGAGCAGTACTTC	CASSLGGPSYEQYF
NA	TRBV19	NA	TRBJ2-3	TGTGCCAGTACGTCTGTCGGACTCACAGATACGCAGTATTTT	CASTSVGLTDTQYF
NA	TRBV3-1	NA	TRBJ2-1	TGTGCCAGCAGCCAGGTCGATGAGCAGTTCTTC	CASSQVDEQFF
NA	TRBV20-1	few	TRBJ2-3	TGCAGTGCCAGAAACTATGGGACAGATACGCAGTATTTT	CSARNYGTDTQYF
NA	TRBV7-2	NA	TRBJ2-3	TGTGCCAGCAGCTCCTCAGGGGTTACAGGGTTGGGAAGCACAGATACGCAGTATTTT	CASSSSGVTGLGSTDTQYF
NA	TRBV19	NA	TRBJ1-5	TGTGCCAGTAGTATCGGGGGTACTCAGCCCCAGCATTTT	CASSIGGTQPQHF
TRBD2	TRBV11-2	NA	TRBJ2-1	TGTGCCAGCAGCGCCCTGACTAGCGGGGGGGAAAATGAGCAGTTCTTC	CASSALTSGGENEQFF